This T cell receptor beta chain originates from a study of blood T cell repertoires in COVID-19. The CDR3 is 14 amino acids. CDR1 is DFQATT, CDR2 SNEGSKA, per germline (reference sequence). V gave up 3 bases and J gave up 7 bases; unmatched junction bases: 9. Sequenced by immunoSEQ multiplex PCR; TCRdb stores in-frame clones only, minus some. The data show 100,000 or so clones, around 92% seen once. Input material: peripheral blood. V usage is TRBV20-1 and J usage is TRBJ2-3; the match to TRBD1 covers 8 bases. This receptor was obtained from a man aged 45 to 65 with active COVID-19. The CDR3 spells CSASSGQGIHTQYF. CDR3 sequence (DNA): TGCAGTGCTAGTTCAGGACAGGGTATACATACGCAGTATTTT.